This is a list of T cell receptor beta chains from one sample in a study of neurological immune-mediated disorders. TCRdb independently ran MiXCR on the 5' RACE reads; one entry per CDR3 protein. The sample shows 70,000 to 95,000 distinct CDR3 sequences, 17% of them seen only once. Material: PBMCs. All receptors come from a woman in her forties in good health. The CDR3 runs from the conserved cysteine through the conserved F or W. A D gene is named only where the DNA matches it firmly. The size entry is marked missing in some rows and otherwise reads once, few, many or a size class.

d_gene	j_gene	v_gene	abundance	CDR3aa	CDR3nt
.	TRBJ2-1	TRBV12-3/TRBV12-4	many	CASSARGTYNEQFF	TGTGCCAGCAGCGCCCGGGGTACTTACAATGAGCAGTTCTTC
.	TRBJ1-4	TRBV30	.	CACGQGIATNEKLFF	TGTGCCTGTGGCCAGGGGATTGCAACTAATGAAAAACTGTTTTTT
TRBD1	TRBJ1-1	TRBV28	many	CASSKLQGIGMTEAFF	TGTGCCAGCAGTAAATTACAGGGGATCGGAATGACTGAAGCTTTCTTT
.	TRBJ2-2	TRBV5-6	many	CASSLAQPTGELFF	TGTGCCAGCAGCTTGGCACAGCCCACCGGGGAGCTGTTTTTT
.	TRBJ1-6	TRBV28	many	CASSPGGETANSPLHF	TGTGCCAGCAGTCCCGGGGGAGAGACCGCAAATTCACCCCTCCACTTT
.	TRBJ1-2	TRBV15	many	CATSSGLYEESMGYTF	TGTGCCACCAGCAGCGGCCTCTACGAAGAGAGTATGGGCTACACCTTC
.	TRBJ1-5	TRBV5-1	many	CASSQDGGQPQHF	TGCGCCAGCAGCCAGGATGGGGGTCAGCCCCAGCATTTT
TRBD2	TRBJ2-5	TRBV6-2/TRBV6-3	.	CASSRLAGGETQYF	TGTGCCAGCAGTCGACTAGCGGGGGGTGAGACCCAGTACTTC
TRBD2	TRBJ2-1	TRBV7-8	many	CASTPERGNKFF	TGTGCCAGCACCCCTGAGCGGGGCAATAAGTTCTTC
.	TRBJ1-2	TRBV12-3/TRBV12-4	many	CASSHSGARGYTF	TGTGCCAGCAGCCACTCCGGGGCTCGGGGCTACACCTTC
TRBD2	TRBJ2-7	TRBV7-9	many	CASSPTGTSGGGEQYF	TGTGCCAGCAGCCCAACCGGGACTAGCGGGGGGGGTGAGCAGTACTTC
TRBD1	TRBJ2-7	TRBV18	many	CASSPTGTGLEQYF	TGTGCCAGCTCACCAACCGGGACAGGGCTCGAGCAGTACTTC
.	TRBJ1-1	TRBV6-1	many	CASRNDRTGPGTEAFF	TGTGCCAGCAGAAATGACAGAACAGGGCCAGGCACTGAAGCTTTCTTT
.	TRBJ1-2	TRBV6-2/TRBV6-3	.	CASSYTHRNYGYTF	TGTGCCAGCAGTTACACCCACAGAAACTATGGCTACACCTTC
.	TRBJ1-4	TRBV12-3/TRBV12-4	many	CASSRELTSTNEKLFF	TGTGCCAGCAGTCGCGAGCTGACAAGTACTAATGAAAAACTGTTTTTT
TRBD1	TRBJ1-1	TRBV15	many	CATSRSPTGSLEAFF	TGTGCCACCAGCAGAAGCCCGACAGGGAGCTTGGAAGCTTTCTTT
TRBD1	TRBJ2-2	TRBV7-9	many	CASSSHRGQDTGELFF	TGTGCCAGCAGCTCCCACAGGGGGCAGGACACCGGGGAGCTGTTTTTT
TRBD1	TRBJ2-2	TRBV20-1	many	CSADRQGGTGELFF	TGCAGTGCTGACAGACAGGGCGGCACCGGGGAGCTGTTTTTT
TRBD1	TRBJ1-1	TRBV20-1	many	CSATSYRGMNTEAFF	TGCAGTGCCACCTCCTACAGGGGGATGAACACTGAAGCTTTCTTT
TRBD2	TRBJ2-1	TRBV5-1	many	CASSFLAGLDEQFF	TGCGCCAGCAGCTTCCTAGCGGGGTTGGATGAGCAGTTCTTC
TRBD1	TRBJ2-2	TRBV4-1	many	CASSRILSRQGAPRGTGELFF	TGCGCCAGCAGCCGAATCTTATCCCGACAGGGGGCACCGCGTGGCACCGGGGAGCTGTTTTTT
.	TRBJ2-7	TRBV3-1	.	CASSQQGEWFYEQYF	TGTGCCAGCAGTCAACAGGGCGAGTGGTTCTACGAGCAGTACTTC
.	TRBJ1-1	TRBV6-2/TRBV6-3	many	CASSYAGVVAEAFF	TGTGCCAGCAGTTACGCCGGGGTTGTTGCTGAAGCTTTCTTT
TRBD2	TRBJ2-1	TRBV20-1	many	CSAPASSGGAGNEQFF	TGCAGTGCTCCCGCCTCTAGCGGGGGGGCGGGCAATGAGCAGTTCTTC
TRBD2	TRBJ2-1	TRBV6-5	many	CASSYPAGGQGEQFF	TGTGCCAGCAGTTACCCAGCGGGGGGGCAAGGTGAGCAGTTCTTC
.	TRBJ2-7	TRBV20-1	many	CSAREAKEQYF	TGCAGTGCTAGAGAGGCTAAGGAGCAGTACTTC
TRBD1	TRBJ2-3	TRBV20-1	many	CSARDGQGKRTQYF	TGCAGTGCTAGAGATGGACAGGGGAAAAGGACGCAGTATTTT
.	TRBJ1-1	TRBV20-1	.	CSAVGAMNTEAFF	TGCAGTGCTGTGGGGGCCATGAACACTGAAGCTTTCTTT
.	TRBJ2-5	TRBV5-1	many	CASSLLHTQETQYF	TGCGCCAGCAGCTTGTTGCACACCCAAGAGACCCAGTACTTC
TRBD1	TRBJ2-2	TRBV5-4	.	CASSQQGAPGELFF	TGTGCCAGCAGTCAACAGGGGGCTCCCGGGGAGCTGTTTTTT